The 3 T cell receptor beta chains presented below share a single source sample, sequenced in a study of vaccination effects on CD4 cells after COVID-19. ViraFEST assay sequencing came after antigen-specific CD4+ T cells were expanded with viral peptide pools. With about 9 days of culture completed, CD4+ T cells were isolated. Documented for the person is a PCR-confirmed SARS-CoV-2 infection occurring between March and December 2020. Clones were read by immunoSEQ multiplex PCR, and TCRdb kept only the in-frame ones, dropping some. This repertoire shows 35,000 to 40,000 clones, over 60% found once; its top ten account for approximately 17%. Their antigens are not known. The material sequenced was CD4+ T cells from PBMCs cultured with HCoV-NL63 spike peptides, taken before COVID-19 vaccination. The receptors shown here come from a human donor who had a prior SARS-CoV-2 infection.

The table lists this clone with a count of one. Germline and junction disagree at one end, which may indicate a read error. This chain joins TRBV18 and TRBJ2-5; no clear D. Germline values: CDR1 KGHSH, CDR2 LQKENI. The CDR3 consists of 14 residues. DNA of the CDR3: TGTGCCAGCTCATCACCGACTGCCCGAGAGACCCAGTACTTC. Protein: CASSSPTARETQYF.

This clone occurred a few times. The chain links TRBV4-2 to TRBJ2-3; no firm D call. V dropped 0 bases and J dropped 5 bases, with 15 bases sitting between them. Germline V CDR1 and CDR2: LGHNA, YNFKEQ. CDR3 size: 16 residues. CDR3 DNA: TGTGCCAGCAGCCAAGACGGTGGATTTCCTCGAGATACGCAGTATTTT. Its protein product is CASSQDGGFPRDTQYF.

This clone was recorded a few times. The chain links TRBV27 to TRBJ2-2; 9 bases line up with TRBD2. Germline-derived CDR1 and CDR2 are MNHEY and SMNVEV (reference sequence). The CDR3 has 16 residues. V shed 6 bases, J shed 4 bases, and the junction held 9 bases outside the gene matches. The DNA of the CDR3 is TGTGCCAGCAGGATTAGCGGGAGTCGTATCACCGGGGAGCTGTTTTTT. Translating it yields CASRISGSRITGELFF.